These 8 T cell receptor beta chains were all obtained from the same sample, sequenced in a study of CD4+ T cells in melanoma. The protocol was immunoSEQ multiplex PCR, while the TCRdb copy is restricted to in-frame clones and leaves out a portion. This sample has tens of thousands of clones, with 60% to 80% found just once. The sequencing input was tumor tissue. The receptors were sampled from a human donor with melanoma.

A few counts support this clone. The chain uses TRBV7-3 and TRBJ1-4; the match to TRBD1 covers 10 bases. V was clipped by 5 bases and J by 7 bases; unmatched bases: 1. Germline V gene sequence: CDR1 SGHTA, CDR2 FQGTGA. CDR3 length: 13 residues. The CDR3 region is CASSRTGGEKLFF. The DNA of the CDR3 is TGTGCCAGCAGCCGGACAGGGGGTGAAAAACTGTTTTTT.

Many counts were recorded for this clone. The chain uses TRBV2 and TRBJ2-7, with D possibly being TRBD2 (5 bases). This CDR3 has 12 amino acids. In germline, CDR1 is SNHLY, CDR2 FYNNEI. Trimming shortened V by 6 bases and J by 5 bases, and 11 bases separated the two germline ends. In nucleotides, the CDR3 is TGTGCCAGCAGAAGAGGGATCCACGAGCAGTACTTC. This codes for CASRRGIHEQYF.

This clone appeared a single time. The chain couples TRBV11-3 to TRBJ2-3; D may be TRBD2 (6 bases). The CDR3 extends over 12 amino acids. Germline CDR1 is SGHNT and CDR2 is YENEEA. V was shortened by 7 bases and J by 4 bases, with 9 bases between the two germline ends. For the CDR3, the DNA is TGTGCCAGCAAAGGGGAGGCAGATACGCAGTATTTT. This codes for CASKGEADTQYF.

The rearrangement uses TRBV7-8 and TRBJ1-2; no reliable D call. In germline, CDR1 is SGHVS, CDR2 FQNEAQ. The CDR3 contains 12 residues. Trimming took 1 base from V and 4 from J, leaving 4 bases between them. In DNA, the CDR3 is TGTGCCAGCAGCTTAGACAGCTATGGCTACACCTTC. Translated: CASSLDSYGYTF.

The chain links TRBV2 to TRBJ1-2, with 8 nucleotides matching TRBD1. The CDR3 has 13 amino acids. Losses at the gene ends were 7 bases for V and 12 bases for J; bases not matched to a gene: 13. The germline CDR1 and CDR2 sequences are SNHLY and FYNNEI. The CDR3, as DNA: TGTGCCAGCAAGGTCACACAGGGGGTAGGGGACACCTTC. Translated, it gives CASKVTQGVGDTF.

V is TRBV9 and J is TRBJ1-3; the D is unclear. Germline CDR1 SGDLS, CDR2 YYNGEE. The CDR3 spans 12 residues. V was trimmed by 4 bases and J by 11 bases, leaving 13 bases between them. The DNA of the CDR3 is TGTGCCAGCAGCCCCCACTTCAAGGCCATATATTTT. It translates to CASSPHFKAIYF. The full variable domain, rest sourced from reference TRBV9 and TRBJ1-3, is DSGVTQTPKHLITATGQRVTLRCSPRSGDLSVYWYQQSLDQGLQFLIQYYNGEERAKGNILERFSAQQFPDLHSELNLSSLELGDSALYFCASSPHFKAIYFGEGSWLTVV.

CDR3: CATSRDTGRETQYF. As DNA, the CDR3 is TGTGCCACCAGCAGAGATACGGGCCGGGAGACCCAGTACTTC. V is TRBV15 and J is TRBJ2-5, with D uncertain. CDR1 and CDR2 (germline): LNHNV, YYDKDF (reference sequence). V lost 0 bases to trimming and J lost 5 bases, with 10 bases between them. This CDR3 is built from 14 residues.

This clone was counted a few times. The rearrangement joins TRBV25-1 to TRBJ1-3; a possible D gene is TRBD1 (5 bases). The CDR3 contains 15 residues. Germline V gene data show CDR1 as MGHDK and CDR2 as SYGVNS. V gave up 6 bases and J gave up 2 bases, with 14 bases separating them. In DNA, the CDR3 is TGTGCCAGCAGCTCCGGGTTAGGGGCTGGAAACACCATATATTTT. Residues: CASSSGLGAGNTIYF.